A few counts support the clone carrying this T cell receptor (beta chain). Its antigen is unknown. Germline CDR1 is SGDLS and CDR2 is YYNGEE. The CDR3 length is 13 residues. Trimming took 0 bases from V and 2 from J, leaving 5 bases between them. The sample is PBMC spiked with counted cells of clone KT2. Different KT2-to-PBMC ratios were created with a constant PBMC count. These data originate in a study of quantifying T cell responses using KT2 cells. Study as a whole: RNA was reverse transcribed with TCR alpha and beta constant-region primers. The T4 ligation step was estimated to exceed 8% efficiency under optimum conditions. Findings of the study overall: Detection of KT2 sequences held at the lowest tested level, about one cell per 100,000 PBMC.

Each cDNA got a UMI-containing oligo ligated at its 3' end. First-round PCR used four to five cycles and beta primers RC1.1 and RC1.2 covering TRBC1 and TRBC2. One entry per CDR3 protein, called by TCRdb with MiXCR from the UMI-ligation and nested PCR reads. The sample lists about 50,000 distinct CDR3 sequences; about 9.9% were seen once. The receptor comes from a human donor. The chain joins TRBV9 to TRBJ1-2; D gene unclear. The sequenced sample consisted of PBMCs spiked with cells of the T cell clone KT2. Here the CDR3 reads CASSVETNYGYTF. CDR3 nucleotide sequence: TGTGCCAGCAGCGTAGAGACCAACTATGGCTACACCTTC.